The 17 T cell receptor beta chains below all came from one sample that was sequenced in a study of radiation and T cells in renal cell carcinoma. Assay used: immunoSEQ multiplex PCR; TCRdb lists only in-frame clones, some missing. The sample includes about 24,000 clones, roughly half seen only once; the top ten take about 20%. Treatment in this sample: treatment-naive control, cytoreductive nephrectomy. Source: tumor tissue, taken from a patient whose treatment was nephrectomy without radiotherapy. These receptors all stem from a human donor with renal cell carcinoma.

This chain connects TRBV7-2 to TRBJ2-7; D unresolved. CDR1 and CDR2 from the germline V gene are SGHTA and FQGNSA. V was shortened by 0 bases and J by 9 bases, with 12 bases between the two germline ends. The CDR3 spans 13 residues. This chain's CDR3 is CASSLAEQSAQYF. Here the CDR3 DNA reads TGTGCCAGCAGCTTAGCGGAACAGAGCGCGCAGTACTTC.

In this sample, this clone is medium-sized (0.01 to 0.1%). The V and J genes are TRBV4-2 and TRBJ1-1; D gene unclear. This CDR3 region has 14 residues. The V end lost 1 base, the J end lost 0 bases, and 6 bases lay between the germline ends. Per the germline V gene, CDR1 is LGHNA and CDR2 is YNFKEQ. The CDR3 loop is CASSQVGLNTEAFF. In DNA, the CDR3 is TGTGCCAGCAGCCAAGTTGGTTTGAACACTGAAGCTTTCTTT.

The chain has TRBV19 and TRBJ2-2, with 9 positions matching TRBD1. Looked up from germline, CDR1 is LNHDA and CDR2 is SQIVND (reference sequence). The J segment lost 7 bases and the V segment lost 5 bases, leaving 11 bases of the junction unmatched. CDR3 size: 16 residues. CDR3 sequence (DNA): TGTGCCAGTAGTCGGACAGGGGCTACTTTCGGCGGGGAGCTGTTTTTT. This gives the protein CASSRTGATFGGELFF.

The genes are TRBV6-5 and TRBJ1-2; D gene uncertain. This CDR3 is 14 amino acids long. From germline, CDR1 is MNHEY and CDR2 SVGAGI. Trimming pared 5 bases from V and 4 bases from J, leaving 14 bases between. For the CDR3, the DNA is TGTGCCAGCAGTGAGCCGGGCAATATCTATGGCTACACCTTC. Translation: CASSEPGNIYGYTF.

This chain connects TRBV7-8 to TRBJ1-2; D is ambiguous. V was pared by 5 bases and J by 7 bases, with 23 bases between. This CDR3 contains 16 residues. Germline V gene lookup returns CDR1 SGHVS and CDR2 FQNEAQ. For the CDR3, the DNA is TGTGCCAGCAGCCCAACAGCCCCTACCGGCCTAATTGGCTACACCTTC. Translated, it gives CASSPTAPTGLIGYTF.

The chain couples TRBV11-3 to TRBJ1-1, with D unclear. CDR3 length equals 14 residues. The germline V gene encodes CDR1 SGHNT and CDR2 YENEEA. Trimming cost V 5 bases and J 1 base, with 11 bases left between them. The CDR3: CASSPSAANTEAFF. CDR3 DNA: TGTGCCAGCAGCCCCTCGGCGGCGAACACTGAAGCTTTCTTT. The full variable domain, rest sourced from reference TRBV11-3 and TRBJ1-1, is EAGVVQSPRYKIIEKKQPVAFWCNPISGHNTLYWYLQNLGQGPELLIRYENEEAVDDSQLPKDRFSAERLKGVDSTLKIQPAELGDSAVYLCASSPSAANTEAFFGQGTRLTVV.

The chain is built from TRBV7-6 and TRBJ1-3; D remains ambiguous. The CDR3 is 15 residues long. CDR1 is SGHVS, CDR2 FNYEAQ, per germline. Trimming removed 1 base at V and 0 bases at J, with 7 bases between. The CDR3 coding sequence is TGTGCCAGCAGCTTAGGGCTGATCTCTGGAAACACCATATATTTT. It codes for CASSLGLISGNTIYF.

This clone appeared a single time. The chain couples TRBV4-3 to TRBJ2-1; unclear D gene. V lost 2 bases and J lost 5, with 16 bases in between. This CDR3 is built from 16 residues. Per germline, CDR1 LGHNA and CDR2 YSLEER. CDR3 residues: CASSQTSASPNNEQFF. The CDR3 coding sequence is TGCGCCAGCAGCCAAACAAGCGCGTCCCCGAACAATGAGCAGTTCTTC.

This clone was picked up one time. The chain's CDR3 is CSVAPGTDYTDTQYF. In DNA form, the CDR3 reads TGCAGCGTGGCCCCCGGGACAGACTACACAGATACGCAGTATTTT. This rearrangement joins TRBV29-1 to TRBJ2-3; 7 bases match TRBD1. The J segment lost 2 bases and the V segment lost 6 bases, leaving 11 bases of the junction unmatched. Germline-derived CDR1 and CDR2 are SQVTM and ANQGSEA. The CDR3 loop spans 15 amino acids.

With regard to this clone: A much more abundant neighbour one base away suggests this may be a read error. This sequence joins TRBV7-2 and TRBJ2-2; no firm D call. The germline gives CDR1 SGHTA, CDR2 FQGNSA. The CDR3 spans 15 residues. Between the trimmed V and J ends, which lost 5 bases and 0 bases, there was a span of 10 bases. CDR3 sequence (DNA): TGTGCCAGCAGCCCCGGACGGGCGAACACCGGGGAGCTGTTTTTT. Protein product: CASSPGRANTGELFF.

The gene calls are TRBV6-6 and TRBJ2-2, with TRBD2 identical over 9 bases. Germline CDR1 reads MNHNY; CDR2 reads SVGAGI (reference sequence). There are 16 residues in the CDR3. With V trimmed by 0 bases and J by 6 bases, 5 bases remained unmatched. The CDR3 here is CASSYSRASGAGELFF. The CDR3 nucleotides are TGTGCCAGCAGTTACTCGAGGGCTAGCGGGGCCGGGGAGCTGTTTTTT.

The rearrangement uses TRBV4-2 and TRBJ2-1; 8 bases line up with TRBD1. V lost 4 bases, J lost 8 bases, and 1 base stayed unmatched. CDR3 length: 12 residues. Germline loops: CDR1 LGHNA, CDR2 YNFKEQ. Written as DNA, the CDR3 is TGTGCCAGCAGCCTGACAGGGGATGAGCAGTTCTTC. Encoded protein: CASSLTGDEQFF.

CDR3 residues: CSVSGKMRNTEAFF. The CDR3 region has the DNA TGCAGCGTGTCCGGAAAAATGCGGAACACTGAAGCTTTCTTT. This chain connects TRBV29-1 to TRBJ1-1; D gene uncertain. V gave up 6 bases and J gave up 1 base, with 15 bases separating them. Germline values: CDR1 SQVTM, CDR2 ANQGSEA. The CDR3 has 14 residues.

V and J are TRBV29-1 and TRBJ2-3; no firm D call. Per germline, CDR1 SQVTM and CDR2 ANQGSEA. Deletions cut 4 bases from V and 5 bases from J, with 19 bases between. The CDR3 runs 15 residues. CDR3 in amino acids: CSVGWARRNLDTQYF. The CDR3 DNA sequence: TGCAGCGTTGGATGGGCTAGGCGGAATTTAGATACGCAGTATTTT.

This clone showed up just a few times. The rearrangement joins TRBV5-4 to TRBJ2-3; D is undetermined. CDR1 is SGHNT, CDR2 YYREEE, per germline (reference sequence). V was trimmed by 2 bases and J by 2 bases, leaving 6 bases between them. CDR3 length: 13 residues. CDR3 DNA: TGTGCCAGCAGCTTCCTTTACACAGATACGCAGTATTTT. Translation gives CASSFLYTDTQYF.

The genes are TRBV11-2 and TRBJ2-3, with 8 nucleotides matching TRBD1. Germline-derived CDR1 and CDR2 are SGHAT and FQNNGV. This CDR3 region has 15 residues. V shed 6 bases and J 5 bases; nucleotides not matched to a gene: 10. CDR3 protein: CASSLQDRAGDTQYF. CDR3 sequence (DNA): TGTGCCAGCAGTCTCCAGGACAGGGCGGGAGATACGCAGTATTTT.

This clone was detected only a few times. The gene calls are TRBV7-3 and TRBJ1-1; D gene ambiguous. V was cut by 1 base and J by 4 bases, with 7 bases left in between. The CDR3 is 13 residues long. CDR1 is SGHTA and CDR2 is FQGTGA in the germline V gene. The chain's CDR3 is CASSLNGLTEAFF. CDR3 nucleotide sequence: TGTGCCAGCAGCTTAAACGGGCTCACTGAAGCTTTCTTT.